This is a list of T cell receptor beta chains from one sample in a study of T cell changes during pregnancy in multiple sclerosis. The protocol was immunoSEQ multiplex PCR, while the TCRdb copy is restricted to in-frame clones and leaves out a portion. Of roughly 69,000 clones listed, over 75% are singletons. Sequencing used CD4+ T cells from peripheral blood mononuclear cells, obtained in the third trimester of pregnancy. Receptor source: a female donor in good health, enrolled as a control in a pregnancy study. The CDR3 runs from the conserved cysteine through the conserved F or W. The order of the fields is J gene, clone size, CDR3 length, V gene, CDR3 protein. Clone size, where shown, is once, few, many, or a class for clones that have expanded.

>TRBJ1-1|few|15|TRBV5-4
CASSEALGINTEAFF
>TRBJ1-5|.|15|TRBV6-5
CASSYSQGPNQPQHF
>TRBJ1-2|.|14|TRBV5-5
CASSLDRAYYGYTF
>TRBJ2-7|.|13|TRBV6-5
CASRDRSSYEQYF
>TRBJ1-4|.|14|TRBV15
CATSRGQGNEKLFF
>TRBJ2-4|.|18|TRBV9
CASSPELAGKLTKNIQYF
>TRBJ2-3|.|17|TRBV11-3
CASSLGDRGTSTDTQYF
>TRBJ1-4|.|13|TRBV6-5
CASSYSMGTTTFF
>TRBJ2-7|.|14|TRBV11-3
CASRIRDSSYEQYF
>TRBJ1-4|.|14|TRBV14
CASSQDLDSEKLFF
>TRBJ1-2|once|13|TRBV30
CAWSEQGQLGYTF
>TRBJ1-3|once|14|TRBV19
CASQRRSTGNTIYF
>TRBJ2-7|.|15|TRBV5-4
CASSLAGTGAYEQYF
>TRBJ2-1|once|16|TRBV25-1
CASSGGTSGGVAEQFF
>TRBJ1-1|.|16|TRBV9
CASSVDLRAKNTEAFF
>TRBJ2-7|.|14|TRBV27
CASSSLQTYYEQYF
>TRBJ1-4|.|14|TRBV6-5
CASSYSPGREKLFF
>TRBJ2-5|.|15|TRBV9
CASSVALHGQETQYF
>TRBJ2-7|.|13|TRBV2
CASTIGTGPEQYF
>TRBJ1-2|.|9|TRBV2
CASTSGYTF
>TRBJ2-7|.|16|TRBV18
CASSSRDTSITYEQYF
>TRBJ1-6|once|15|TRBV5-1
CASSREGTGSSPLHF
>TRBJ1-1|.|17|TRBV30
CAWSGDRGPGVNTEAFF
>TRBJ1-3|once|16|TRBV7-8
CASSLLHAPSGNTIYF
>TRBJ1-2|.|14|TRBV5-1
CASSLDRANYGYTF
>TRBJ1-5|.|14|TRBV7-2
CASSPGGGNQPQHF